This T cell receptor beta chain was captured by sequencing in a study of cytomegalovirus exposure and HLA in healthy donors (dated by TCRdb to about 2017). With regard to the full study: According to an earlier analysis of around 600 of the donors, about 179 million T cells yielded over 100 million unique TCR beta sequences and about 280 Gb of sequence data. HLA typing covered class I and class II loci at four-digit resolution. Donor age, sex, ethnicity and CMV serostatus were compiled alongside the repertoire data. The study used immunosequencing to profile the T cell repertoires of several hundred subjects and linked those repertoires to cytomegalovirus serostatus. Among 300 to 450 genotyped donors of the cohort, an average of about 240,000 unique TCR beta nucleotide sequences were sequenced per donor, roughly 20% of them non-productive. The number of typed donors differed by locus: roughly 629-630 for A, B, C, DRB1 and DQB1; approximately 520 for DQA1; 606 for DPA1; and 400 to 480 for DPB1. Along with the roughly 700-subject first cohort, a separate validation cohort of over 90 different subjects was used. Every discovery cohort repertoire had been produced on one sequencing platform. About five DR-DQ haplotypes were handled as single units for association and clustering because linkage in the cohort was strong. The genetic ancestry cluster associated with self-reported Caucasian donors included 81% of the 398 genotyped donors. In an earlier analysis of around 540 of the donors, high-throughput TCR beta sequencing was used to judge whether each TCR beta V gene segment behaved as functional or pseudogenic. In a later genetic analysis, genome-wide SNP genotypes for about three fifths of the 666 donors were used, and that subset was treated as a discovery cohort. A later analysis re-examined previously published TCR beta repertoires from roughly 650 donors and added high-resolution HLA genotyping to investigate patterns of TCR occurrence. An early release that covered about 600 HLA-typed donors contained approximately 300 gigabases of sequencing data and approximately 85 million unique TCR sequences. To predict cytomegalovirus infection status, the study combined high-throughput TCR immunosequencing, statistical association of individual TCRs with disease status, and machine learning. The later analysis used no new phenotypic data to find candidate immune exposures, relying instead on TCR beta sequences and their occurrence across donors. The study aimed to test whether cataloging public T cell receptors could reveal signatures of past pathogen exposure.

The cohort consisted of fewer than 700 healthy bone marrow donors. All cohort members were sampled while nominally healthy, although unrecorded immune exposures were likely present. The donor tested CMV seronegative and was one of the 352 seronegative cohort members. Every donor gave a peripheral blood sample, and the peripheral blood mononuclear cells from that sample were used for TCR beta sequencing. The Qiagen DNeasy Blood Extraction Kit was used to extract genomic DNA from the blood cell samples. Beyond this particular receptor, the publication reports: Sequencing depth was assumed to be roughly uniform across donors in the presence/absence analyses, though that assumption may not hold. A group of highly shared sequence variants was considered likely to be a technical artifact of the sequencing pipeline. Because some donors lacked HLA typing at each locus, the association tests relied only on the typed subset. A later genetic analysis associated a missense DCLRE1C variant with V-gene and J-gene trimming of TCR beta chains, and an independent cohort replicated the association. In an earlier analysis of some 500 of the donors, most TCR beta V segments appeared in productive rearrangements about 87% or about 30% of the time, broadly matching IMGT annotations. This cohort had only TCR beta chains sequenced, and the lack of alpha or paired-chain data limited which features could be detected. Cytomegalovirus status was reported to be diagnosed by the classifier with high specificity and sensitivity in both the original and validation cohorts. In a later analysis, HLA-associated TCR beta chains were found to be more clonally expanded and to have lower generation probabilities than equally common non-associated chains. In a later analysis, some 18,000 TCR beta sequences were associated with specific HLA alleles at a false discovery rate of 0.05. A further reported finding was that TCR beta sequences accurately predicted the HLA-A and HLA-B alleles for most subjects in the first cohort. Most TCR sequences were observed very rarely across donors, whereas some public TCRs were present in many individuals. A later analysis reported that several top co-occurrence clusters appeared linked to parvovirus B19, influenza, CMV and Epstein-Barr virus. Correlated functional status among segregating V segments might be attributable to linkage disequilibrium, but an unknown experimental factor could not be ruled out. Compared with the roughly 700-donor mean, donors in an Asian-associated ancestry cluster had fewer N-insertions in productive TCRs, according to a later genetic analysis. Some IMGT-functional V segments, including TRBV6-2 and TRBV6-3, could not be distinguished by the 87-base-pair reads and were therefore excluded. According to a later analysis, most CMV-associated TCR beta chains appeared to be HLA-restricted, and the HLA associations seemed to be driven largely by CMV exposure. The earlier analysis of approximately 540 of the donors excluded approximately 17 rarely observed V segments, including chromosome 9 orphons, because counts were too low. It was suggested by the authors that the approach could potentially be generalized to other disease states and immunological phenotypes. For the cohort, immune exposure information was limited to CMV serostatus. A few of the identified cytomegalovirus-associated TCR beta chains were confirmed in vitro to be specific for cytomegalovirus antigens. In the study, approximately 150 TCR beta chains were listed as associated with cytomegalovirus. Strong co-occurrence of HLA alleles, especially DR and DQ, made assigning TCR associations to individual alleles difficult. According to a later analysis, TCR association rates differed among HLA loci, with DRB1 alleles showing the most associated TCRs and HLA-C alleles showing the fewest.

The library was made by the immunoSEQ multiplex PCR assay. For the multiplex PCR, a mixture combining 60 forward primers for TCR Vbeta segments and 13 reverse primers for TCR Jbeta segments was used. A multiplex PCR assay on genomic DNA amplified the CDR3 region of rearranged TCR beta genes. On the Illumina HiSeq System, the amplified TCR beta libraries were sequenced as 87-base-pair reads. In the source study's methods: Across the 600 to 700 repertoires, a later analysis counted 80 million or so unique TCR beta chains, approximately 12 million of which were shared by at least two donors. To remove PCR and sequencing errors, raw reads were error-corrected and collapsed into unique sequences using a nearest-neighbor algorithm that merged closely related sequences. Alignment of CDR3 sequences to IMGT reference sequences was used to assign V, D and J gene segments. For a sequence to be retained, at least a six-nucleotide match to both a V gene segment and a J gene segment was required. A rearrangement was called productive if the CDR3 had no stop codons and remained in frame with V and J, and every other rearrangement was called non-productive. Following IMGT convention, CDR3 was defined as the stretch from the second conserved V-encoded cysteine to the conserved J-encoded phenylalanine. The earlier analysis of more than 450 of the donors excluded sequences that lacked an unambiguous match to a single V gene segment. An earlier analysis of over 450 of the donors classified V segments as functional when productive rearrangements were above 56.7% and as segregating when the standard deviation between donors was above 5%. A statistical classification framework was built for diagnosing cytomegalovirus status from the catalog of TCR beta chain sequences. In a later analysis, V and J genes were assigned by comparing TCR nucleotide sequences against IMGT/GENE-DB human TR gene sequences. A later analysis assigned CDR3 sequences and most-parsimonious VDJ recombination scenarios with the TCRdist pipeline. In a later analysis, each TCR beta chain was defined by its CDR3 amino acid sequence together with its V-gene family, and reads lacking a unique V-gene family were excluded. To address suspected cross-contamination and a sequencing artifact, a later analysis removed 592 highly shared, low-generation-probability nucleotide sequences. In a later analysis, a clonal expansion index was calculated for each public chain from normalized within-repertoire ranks of inferred template counts. In a later analysis, generation probabilities were computed with a VDJ recombination model fitted to out-of-frame rearrangements, and the resulting probabilities were checked against IGoR. In a later analysis, hypergeometric tests were used to score TCR-TCR, TCR-HLA and TCR-CMV co-occurrence, with a repertoire-size bias correction applied to TCR pairs. A later analysis estimated false discovery rates by permuting HLA or CMV assignments 20 times. In a later analysis, co-occurring TCRs were grouped with DBSCAN, and TCRdist sequence similarity was added when clustering was performed within HLA-allele-positive subsets. Co-occurrence clustering excluded repertoires with fewer than 30,000 or more than 120,000 public chains, plus five with anomalous nucleotide sharing. This is the immuneACCESS table as TCRdb keeps it, with only in-frame sequences that have V and J called. A part of the clones is gone; compared with another copy, unresolved V genes explain less than half, and the rest is unexplained. V, J and clone size derive from that table, while D and trimming were established from the DNA sequence. Recorded for this sample are 100,000 to 150,000 clones; 82% of them occurred a single time. The ten largest account for approximately 2.6% of the sample.

In the case of this clone: Its recognized antigen is unknown. No base-level quality is on record; no much larger clone is a single base apart.

The CDR3, cysteine through phenylalanine, is 15 amino acids long. Only the CDR3 DNA is retained, 45 bases long and in frame from the first base. The germline V gene gives CDR1 as SGHTA and CDR2 as FQGNSA. The junction shows trimming of 1 base on V and 4 bases on J, plus 11 bases between the germline ends. The sequenced sample was PBMCs. The chain was built from TRBV7-2 and TRBJ2-1, with the identity of the D gene unclear. This TCR was sampled from a boy aged 2 to 10 in good health and CMV-seronegative. CDR3 sequence: CASSLGSLAYNEQFF. DNA sequence: TGTGCCAGCAGCTTAGGGAGTCTCGCATACAATGAGCAGTTCTTC.